Shown below are 19 T cell receptor beta chains from a single sample sequenced in a study of vaccination effects on CD4 cells after COVID-19. Some clones are missing from TCRdb's copy, which holds only in-frame ones; the method was immunoSEQ multiplex PCR. This table holds 50,000 to 80,000 clones, around 80% found once. When around 9 days of culture had elapsed, CD4+ T cells were isolated. The vaccine given was either BNT162b2 or mRNA-1273, in two doses. No antigen is known for these receptors. Sequencing used CD4+ T cells from PBMCs cultured without peptide, obtained after COVID-19 vaccination. The source is a human donor who received a COVID-19 vaccine.

J is TRBJ2-1 and V is TRBV3-1 (or the pseudogene TRBV3-2), with 10 nucleotides matching TRBD2. This CDR3 is 19 amino acids long. J lost 0 bases, V lost 0 bases, and 8 bases had no gene match. Germline CDR1 and CDR2: LGHDT and YNNKEL (reference sequence). The CDR3 here is CASSQEKRGGASSYNEQFF. CDR3 bases: TGTGCCAGCAGCCAAGAGAAGCGGGGGGGCGCTTCCTCCTACAATGAGCAGTTCTTC.

This chain connects TRBV5-8 to TRBJ1-1; a possible D gene is TRBD1 (5 bases). Trimming pared 4 bases from V and 5 bases from J, leaving 21 bases between. The CDR3 covers 16 residues. CDR1 and CDR2 from the germline V gene are SGHTS and YDEGEE. The CDR3 DNA follows: TGTGCCAGCAGCGCAACGACAGTGATCGGTGGGACTGAAGCTTTCTTT. Protein product: CASSATTVIGGTEAFF. Full variable domain (rest looked up from reference TRBV5-8 and TRBJ1-1): EAGVTQSPTHLIKTRGQQATLRCSPISGHTSVYWYQQALGLGLQFLLWYDEGEERNRGNFPPRFSGRQFPNYSSELNVNALELEDSALYLCASSATTVIGGTEAFFGQGTRLTVV.

V gene TRBV5-1 combines with J gene TRBJ1-5, with D uncertain. CDR3 length equals 15 residues. V dropped 2 bases and J dropped 0 bases, with 9 bases sitting between them. Per the germline V gene, CDR1 is SGHRS and CDR2 is YFSETQ. The CDR3 DNA is TGCGCCAGCAGCTTAATCGAACTTAGCAATCAGCCCCAGCATTTT. It specifies CASSLIELSNQPQHF.

On this clone: This specimen includes other DNA sequences encoding the same CDR3. The chain joins TRBV5-1 to TRBJ1-5, with 10 bases matching TRBD1. J gave up 5 bases and V 4 bases, and 3 bases lay outside the gene matches. The CDR3 loop spans 14 amino acids. Germline V lookup: CDR1 SGHRS, CDR2 YFSETQ. CDR3 sequence (DNA): TGCGCCAGCAGCCCGGGACAGGGGTATCAGCCCCAGCATTTT. Protein: CASSPGQGYQPQHF. Drawing the rest from reference TRBV5-1 and TRBJ1-5, the complete variable domain is KAGVTQTPRYLIKTRGQQVTLSCSPISGHRSVSWYQQTPGQGLQFLFEYFSETQRNKGNFPGRFSGRQFSNSRSEMNVSTLELGDSALYLCASSPGQGYQPQHFGDGTRLSIL.

DNA for the CDR3: TGTGCCAGCAGCAAGGACAGGATGAACACTGAAGCTTTCTTT. Protein product: CASSKDRMNTEAFF. The chain carries TRBV7-9 and TRBJ1-1; 7 bases are a match to TRBD1. V lost 5 bases, J lost 0 bases, and 3 bases stayed unmatched. The CDR3 is 14 amino acids. The germline CDR1 and CDR2 sequences are SEHNR and FQNEAQ (reference sequence).

This chain connects TRBV6-5 to TRBJ2-7, with 7 bases that match TRBD1. This CDR3 spans 15 amino acids. Germline V CDR1 and CDR2: MNHEY, SVGAGI. After removal of 4 bases from V and 4 bases from J, the junction contained 10 bases not matched to a gene. CDR3 in amino acids: CASSLTAGGSYEQYV. CDR3 DNA: TGTGCCAGCAGTTTGACCGCAGGGGGATCTTACGAGCAGTACGTC.

The rearrangement uses TRBV18 and TRBJ1-2; weak D call: TRBD1 (5 bases). Germline V gene lookup returns CDR1 KGHSH and CDR2 LQKENI. This CDR3 is 16 amino acids long. Trimming cost V 0 bases and J 0 bases, with 11 bases left between them. The CDR3 sequence is CASSPPMGTSNYGYTF. CDR3 in DNA: TGTGCCAGCTCACCACCTATGGGGACTTCTAACTATGGCTACACCTTC. The variable domain in full, with the rest retrieved from reference TRBV18 and TRBJ1-2, is NAGVMQNPRHLVRRRGQEARLRCSPMKGHSHVYWYRQLPEEGLKFMVYLQKENIIDESGMPKERFSAEFPKEGPSILRIQQVVRGDSAAYFCASSPPMGTSNYGYTFGSGTRLTVV.

In its sample, this clone was seen once. The chain employs TRBV2 and TRBJ2-5; 10 nucleotides agree with TRBD2. Germline trimming cut 6 bases from V and 3 bases from J; bases unmatched to any gene: 4. The CDR3 is made up of 14 amino acids. Germline CDR1 SNHLY, CDR2 FYNNEI. The CDR3 sequence: CASRTGTSEETQYF. For the CDR3, the DNA is TGTGCCAGCAGGACCGGGACTAGCGAAGAGACCCAGTACTTC.

The chain couples TRBV3-1 (or the pseudogene TRBV3-2) to TRBJ1-5, with 9 bases lining up with TRBD1. With 4 bases clipped from V and 3 bases from J, the junction kept 7 bases outside the gene matches. This CDR3 is 16 amino acids long. CDR1 is LGHDT and CDR2 is YNNKEL in the germline V gene (reference sequence). The CDR3: CASSPGQGRVNQPQHF. In DNA form, the CDR3 reads TGTGCCAGCAGCCCCGGACAGGGGAGAGTCAATCAGCCCCAGCATTTT.

The CDR3 loop reads CAWSPSRTGRDNSPLHF. CDR3 nucleotides: TGTGCCTGGAGTCCATCACGGACAGGGCGGGATAATTCACCCCTCCACTTT. V and J are TRBV30 and TRBJ1-6; 8 bases are shared with TRBD1. The CDR3 is 17 amino acids. The V gene end was trimmed by 2 bases and the J gene end by 5 bases; junction bases not matched to a gene: 11. Germline lookup yields CDR1 GTSNPN and CDR2 SVGIG (reference sequence).

The CDR3 coding sequence is TGTGCCAGCAGCTTGCGAGGGGGCCACGAGCAGTACGTC. Encoded protein: CASSLRGGHEQYV. J is TRBJ2-7 and V is TRBV5-8; 7 bases are shared with TRBD1. V shed 1 base and J 5 bases; nucleotides not matched to a gene: 3. The length of the CDR3 is 13 residues. Germline loops: CDR1 SGHTS, CDR2 YDEGEE.

This sequence joins TRBV6-2 or TRBV6-3 and TRBJ2-2, with unresolved D. In germline, CDR1 is MNHEY, CDR2 SVGEGT. CDR3 length equals 15 residues. Trimming cost V 4 bases and J 1 base, with 10 bases left between them. CDR3 amino acids: CASSSGIENTGELFF. In DNA, the CDR3 is TGTGCCAGCAGTTCTGGGATCGAGAACACCGGGGAGCTGTTTTTT.

This clone has only one observation. The rearrangement links TRBV18 to TRBJ2-6, with 10 bases lining up with TRBD1. CDR3 length: 18 residues. The V segment lost 0 bases and the J segment 2 bases; nucleotides outside the gene matches: 4. CDR1 is KGHSH and CDR2 is LQKENI in the germline V gene. This chain's CDR3 is CASSPPGTGAAGANVLTF. CDR3 DNA: TGTGCCAGCTCACCACCGGGGACAGGGGCGGCTGGGGCCAACGTCCTGACTTTC. The variable domain in full, with the rest retrieved from reference TRBV18 and TRBJ2-6, is NAGVMQNPRHLVRRRGQEARLRCSPMKGHSHVYWYRQLPEEGLKFMVYLQKENIIDESGMPKERFSAEFPKEGPSILRIQQVVRGDSAAYFCASSPPGTGAAGANVLTFGAGSRLTVL.

J is TRBJ1-6 and V is TRBV27, with D possibly being TRBD1 (6 bases). The CDR3 sequence is 14 residues long. V was cut by 6 bases and J by 10 bases, with 16 bases left in between. Germline CDR1 reads MNHEY; CDR2 reads SMNVEV (reference sequence). CDR3 in DNA: TGTGCCAGCAGCCTACAGGGATCCTACTCACCCCTCCACTTT. Translating it yields CASSLQGSYSPLHF.

The chain is built from TRBV30 and TRBJ1-5; D may be TRBD1 (5 bases). V was cut by 5 bases and J by 1 base, with 9 bases left in between. The CDR3 contains 13 residues. CDR1 is GTSNPN, CDR2 SVGIG, per germline (reference sequence). This CDR3 is CAWARDSNQPQHF. Written as DNA, the CDR3 is TGTGCCTGGGCCCGGGACAGCAATCAGCCCCAGCATTTT.

The genes are TRBV5-1 and TRBJ1-1; tentatively, D is TRBD1 (6 bases). This CDR3 region has 15 residues. Looked up from germline, CDR1 is SGHRS and CDR2 is YFSETQ. V was shortened by 3 bases and J by 3 bases, with 15 bases between the two germline ends. In DNA form, the CDR3 reads TGCGCCAGCAGCTATACAGGGAATAGGGACACTGAAGCTTTCTTT. This codes for CASSYTGNRDTEAFF.

This clone was found a few times. Distinct nucleotide sequences in the sample also encode this CDR3. This chain uses TRBV30 with TRBJ1-1, with D possibly matching TRBD1 (6 bases). Between the trimmed V and J ends, which lost 3 bases and 8 bases, there was a span of 10 bases. Per germline, CDR1 GTSNPN and CDR2 SVGIG (reference sequence). The CDR3 totals 11 residues. CDR3 sequence: CAWRGRGEAFF. In DNA, the CDR3 is TGTGCCTGGAGGGGGAGGGGGGAAGCTTTCTTT.

In its sample, this clone was seen once. This same CDR3 is encoded by further DNA sequences in the sample. The chain employs TRBV5-8 and TRBJ2-7; unclear D gene. The CDR3 runs 12 residues. Germline CDR1 and CDR2: SGHTS and YDEGEE. V was pared by 2 bases and J by 3 bases, with 6 bases between. Written as DNA, the CDR3 is TGTGCCAGCAGCTTTCGTTTCTACGAGCAGTACGTC. The encoded protein is CASSFRFYEQYV.

This chain connects TRBV4-3 to TRBJ1-2, with TRBD1 as a possible D gene (6 bases). Germline values: CDR1 LGHNA, CDR2 YSLEER. The V end was cut by 3 bases, the J end by 7 bases, with 15 bases between. The CDR3 length is 14 residues. Here the CDR3 DNA reads TGCGCCAGCAGCCACGAGACAGGACCCTCTGGCTACACCTTC. Its protein is CASSHETGPSGYTF.